A single sample gave rise to the 27 T cell receptor beta chains below, sequenced in a study of T cell responses to AZD1222 COVID-19 vaccine. The assay was immunoSEQ multiplex PCR, and TCRdb's table has in-frame clones only and misses some. Of 150,000 to 180,000 clones in the sample, roughly nine tenths were seen once. Sequenced material: peripheral blood, taken on day 0 of AZD1222 vaccination. These TCRs come from an adult in good health.

The V call is TRBV6-2 or TRBV6-3, the J call TRBJ1-2, with D uncertain. Looked up from germline, CDR1 is MNHEY and CDR2 is SVGEGT. The CDR3 length is 14 residues. V lost 2 bases and J lost 4, with 11 bases in between. The CDR3: CASSYGQVLYGYTF. The CDR3 bases are TGTGCCAGCAGTTACGGCCAGGTGCTCTATGGCTACACCTTC.

This clone was observed a single time. J is TRBJ2-7 and V is TRBV7-9; TRBD1 agrees at 7 bases. The V segment lost 0 bases and the J segment 5 bases; nucleotides outside the gene matches: 4. Germline loops: CDR1 SEHNR, CDR2 FQNEAQ (reference sequence). This CDR3 spans 14 amino acids. CDR3 amino acids: CASSLAGGWDEQYF. CDR3 sequence (DNA): TGTGCCAGCAGCTTAGCAGGGGGCTGGGACGAGCAGTACTTC.

The chain couples TRBV12-1 to TRBJ2-5; TRBD2, the table's D call, was not compared with the DNA. TRBV12-1 is a listed pseudogene. The CDR3 loop spans 14 amino acids. The CDR3 region is CASSPKRSQETQYF. CDR3 coding DNA: TGTGCCAGCAGCCCCAAGCGGAGTCAAGAGACCCAGTACTTC.

The rearrangement joins TRBV18 to TRBJ1-6; 10 bases line up with TRBD1. The CDR3 consists of 15 residues. V shed 3 bases and J 8 bases; nucleotides not matched to a gene: 4. Germline CDR1 and CDR2: KGHSH and LQKENI. In DNA form, the CDR3 reads TGTGCCAGCTCACCGGACAGGGGGAACCATTCACCCCTCCACTTT. Amino acid sequence: CASSPDRGNHSPLHF.

The chain employs TRBV5-1 and TRBJ1-2; tentatively, D is TRBD1 (6 bases). Germline V gene data show CDR1 as SGHRS and CDR2 as YFSETQ. V was pared by 2 bases and J by 1 base, with 12 bases between. This CDR3 has 15 amino acids. CDR3 nucleotide sequence: TGCGCCAGCAGCTTAGAGACAGGCCTTAACTATGGCTACACCTTC. Its translation: CASSLETGLNYGYTF.

The rearrangement links TRBV29-1 to TRBJ1-1; a weak D match, TRBD1 (6 bases). The CDR3 contains 13 residues. Germline CDR1 SQVTM, CDR2 ANQGSEA. With 8 bases removed from V and 3 bases from J, the gap between germline ends came to 16 bases. CDR3 loop: CSSGGGAYTEAFF. Here the CDR3 DNA reads TGCAGCTCTGGCGGGGGCGCTTACACTGAAGCTTTCTTT.

The rearrangement links TRBV7-8 to TRBJ2-7; D is undetermined. This CDR3 comprises 14 residues. CDR1 is SGHVS, CDR2 FQNEAQ, per germline. The V gene lost 1 base and the J gene lost 0 bases, with 7 bases spanning the gap. CDR3 bases: TGTGCCAGCAGCTTAGTACAGACCTCCTACGAGCAGTACTTC. Protein product: CASSLVQTSYEQYF. Using reference TRBV7-8 and TRBJ2-7 for the parts outside the CDR3, the full variable domain is GAGVSQSPRYKVAKRGQDVALRCDPISGHVSLFWYQQALGQGPEFLTYFQNEAQLDKSGLPSDRFFAERPEGSVSTLKIQRTQQEDSAVYLCASSLVQTSYEQYFGPGTRLTVT.

In this sample, this clone turned up once. The rearrangement links TRBV6-5 to TRBJ2-5; D gene unclear. Germline V lookup: CDR1 MNHEY, CDR2 SVGAGI. V was pared by 1 base and J by 8 bases, with 5 bases between. This CDR3 is built from 11 residues. In DNA form, the CDR3 reads TGTGCCAGCAGTTACTTGGGCACCCAGTACTTC. Encoded protein: CASSYLGTQYF.

The chain carries TRBV28 and TRBJ2-1; TRBD2 might be the D (6 bases). The CDR3 is made up of 14 amino acids. Looked up from germline, CDR1 is MDHEN and CDR2 is SYDVKM. Trimming removed 8 bases at V and 2 bases at J, with 13 bases between. CDR3 protein: CASWDSLTYNEQFF. In DNA, the CDR3 is TGTGCCAGCTGGGACTCCTTAACCTACAATGAGCAGTTCTTC.

In this sample, this clone turned up once. This chain joins TRBV11-2 and TRBJ2-7, with unresolved D. Trimming pared 3 bases from V and 3 bases from J, leaving 15 bases between. Germline V gives CDR1 SGHAT, CDR2 FQNNGV. CDR3 size: 15 residues. CDR3 sequence reads: CASSFRVGDSYEQYF. DNA of the CDR3: TGTGCCAGCAGCTTTCGGGTCGGCGATAGCTACGAGCAGTACTTC.

V is TRBV5-1 and J is TRBJ2-5, with 9 bases that match TRBD2. The CDR3 contains 14 residues. Trimming cost V 3 bases and J 2 bases; bases outside gene matches: 2. Germline assignment: CDR1 SGHRS and CDR2 YFSETQ. This chain's CDR3 is CASSSGLAQETQYF. CDR3 DNA sequence: TGCGCCAGCAGCTCGGGACTAGCTCAAGAGACCCAGTACTTC.

This chain uses TRBV28 with TRBJ2-1; tentatively, D is TRBD1 or TRBD2 (5 bases each). Germline CDR1 and CDR2: MDHEN and SYDVKM. The CDR3 covers 16 residues. V gave up 5 bases and J gave up 0 bases, with 14 bases separating them. The CDR3 loop reads CASSLPGASSYNEQFF. CDR3 nucleotides: TGTGCCAGCAGTCTACCCGGGGCGAGCTCCTACAATGAGCAGTTCTTC.

The chain recombines TRBV28 with TRBJ2-7, with 12 bases identical to TRBD2. CDR1 is MDHEN, CDR2 SYDVKM, per germline. This CDR3 is built from 15 residues. The ends lost 5 bases at V and 0 bases at J; junction bases unmatched: 2. The CDR3 reads CASSKTSGGSYEQYF. CDR3 nucleotide sequence: TGTGCCAGCAGTAAGACTAGCGGGGGCTCCTACGAGCAGTACTTC. The complete variable domain, with remaining parts taken from reference TRBV28 and TRBJ2-7, reads DVKVTQSSRYLVKRTGEKVFLECVQDMDHENMFWYRQDPGLGLRLIYFSYDVKMKEKGDIPEGYSVSREKKERFSLILESASTNQTSMYLCASSKTSGGSYEQYFGPGTRLTVT.

The genes are TRBV6-6 and TRBJ1-4; 7 bases are shared with TRBD1. CDR1 is MNHNY and CDR2 is SVGAGI in the germline V gene (reference sequence). The junction had 9 bases not matched to a gene; V was cut back by 6 bases and J by 8 bases. This CDR3 has 14 amino acids. The CDR3 is CASRADRASEKLFF. The CDR3 DNA reads TGTGCCAGCAGAGCTGACAGGGCGAGCGAAAAACTGTTTTTT.

The genes are TRBV27 and TRBJ1-1, with a possible D match to TRBD1 (6 bases). Germline V gene lookup returns CDR1 MNHEY and CDR2 SMNVEV (reference sequence). The CDR3 totals 14 residues. Trimming shortened V by 4 bases and J by 1 base, and 10 bases separated the two germline ends. The CDR3 DNA follows: TGTGCCAGCAGTTCATTGACAGGGAACACTGAAGCTTTCTTT. Amino acid sequence: CASSSLTGNTEAFF.

The chain uses TRBV7-2 and TRBJ1-2; TRBD1 matches 7 bases. The CDR3 extends over 16 amino acids. V trimming: 5 bases; J trimming: 2 bases; junction bases outside the gene matches: 11. Germline values: CDR1 SGHTA, CDR2 FQGNSA. The CDR3 DNA is TGTGCCAGCAGCCCAAGACAGGGATCGGGAAACTATGGCTACACCTTC. It codes for CASSPRQGSGNYGYTF.

This rearrangement joins TRBV4-3 to TRBJ1-1, with D possibly TRBD1 on 6 matching bases. Deletions cut 5 bases from V and 1 base from J, with 11 bases between. CDR1 LGHNA and CDR2 YSLEER come from the germline V gene. The CDR3 spans 14 residues. This CDR3 is CASSYRAGNTEAFF. The CDR3 DNA sequence: TGCGCCAGCAGCTACAGGGCCGGGAACACTGAAGCTTTCTTT.

Concerning this clone: Other DNA sequences from this sample encode an identical CDR3 as well. The chain has TRBV6-5 and TRBJ2-1, with 10 nucleotides matching TRBD2. The ends lost 5 bases at V and 4 bases at J; junction bases unmatched: 2. The CDR3 sequence is 14 residues long. CDR1 is MNHEY, CDR2 SVGAGI, per germline. In DNA, the CDR3 is TGTGCCAGCAGTACTAGCGGGGCTTACAATGAGCAGTTCTTC. Translated, it gives CASSTSGAYNEQFF.

The chain recombines TRBV9 with TRBJ2-3; no clear D gene. There are 13 residues in the CDR3. V lost 3 bases and J 5 bases, leaving 10 bases between the germline ends. Germline V gives CDR1 SGDLS, CDR2 YYNGEE. The CDR3 protein is CASSAKPGDTQYF. The CDR3 DNA follows: TGTGCCAGCAGCGCCAAGCCTGGAGATACGCAGTATTTT.

The rearrangement uses TRBV4-1 and TRBJ1-1; a weak D match, TRBD1 (5 bases). The ends were cut back, 6 bases at V and 1 base at J, with 12 bases in the middle. CDR1 is MGHRA and CDR2 is YSYEKL in the germline V gene. The CDR3 sequence is 14 residues long. CDR3 region: CASRREGRNTEAFF. The CDR3 coding sequence is TGCGCCAGCAGAAGAGAGGGGAGGAACACTGAAGCTTTCTTT.

The V and J genes are TRBV19 and TRBJ1-5, with 9 bases identical to TRBD1. Looked up from germline, CDR1 is LNHDA and CDR2 is SQIVND (reference sequence). With 7 bases clipped from V and 7 bases from J, the junction kept 8 bases outside the gene matches. The CDR3 spans 14 residues. CDR3 region: CASTPGQGGQPQHF. As DNA, the CDR3 is TGTGCCAGTACCCCGGGACAGGGCGGCCAGCCCCAGCATTTT.

The chain employs TRBV3-1 (or the pseudogene TRBV3-2) and TRBJ1-2; no firm D call. Germline-derived CDR1 and CDR2 are LGHDT and YNNKEL (reference sequence). The V and J ends lost 1 base and 1 base respectively, with 4 bases between them. The CDR3 is 13 residues long. The CDR3 sequence: CASSQGGNYGYTF. The DNA for the CDR3 is TGTGCCAGCAGCCAAGGGGGTAACTATGGCTACACCTTC.

The gene calls are TRBV6-8 and TRBJ1-3, with 8 bases matching TRBD1. Germline V CDR1 and CDR2: MNHGY, SAAAGT. This CDR3 spans 12 amino acids. With V trimmed by 8 bases and J by 10 bases, 7 bases remained unmatched. CDR3 nucleotides: TGTGCCAGCCTGACAGGGGAAGGGACCATATATTTT. Translation gives CASLTGEGTIYF.

CDR3 sequence (DNA): TGTGCCACCAGCAGGGAGACTAGCGGGGTGATTCGCAATGAGCAGTTCTTC. Amino acid sequence: CATSRETSGVIRNEQFF. This chain uses TRBV15 with TRBJ2-1; 11 bases are a match to TRBD2. The germline CDR1 and CDR2 sequences are LNHNV and YYDKDF (reference sequence). V shed 3 bases, J shed 6 bases, and the junction held 10 bases outside the gene matches. The CDR3 sequence is 17 residues long.

V and J are TRBV5-1 and TRBJ2-3; D is uncertain. Germline V lookup: CDR1 SGHRS, CDR2 YFSETQ. Deletions cut 2 bases from V and 6 bases from J, with 13 bases between. CDR3 length: 14 amino acids. The CDR3 region is CASSFAAPGDTQYF. As DNA, the CDR3 is TGCGCCAGCAGCTTCGCGGCCCCTGGGGATACGCAGTATTTT.

The chain employs TRBV4-3 and TRBJ1-4; no reliable D call. The CDR3 spans 15 residues. Deletions cut 0 bases from V and 4 bases from J, with 9 bases between. Germline values: CDR1 LGHNA, CDR2 YSLEER. This CDR3 reads CASSQEGRDNEKLFF. CDR3 coding DNA: TGCGCCAGCAGCCAAGAGGGGAGGGATAATGAAAAACTGTTTTTT.

The chain uses TRBV7-9 and TRBJ2-7, with 8 bases identical to TRBD2. CDR3 length: 16 residues. The germline V gene has CDR1 SEHNR and CDR2 FQNEAQ (reference sequence). V was clipped by 8 bases and J by 0 bases; unmatched bases: 12. CDR3 residues: CASGGVAGPSSYEQYF. For the CDR3, the DNA is TGTGCCAGCGGTGGGGTAGCGGGGCCTAGCTCCTACGAGCAGTACTTC. Filled out from reference TRBV7-9 and TRBJ2-7, the complete variable domain reads DTGVSQNPRHKITKRGQNVTFRCDPISEHNRLYWYRQTLGQGPEFLTYFQNEAQLEKSRLLSDRFSAERPKGSFSTLEIQRTEQGDSAMYLCASGGVAGPSSYEQYFGPGTRLTVT.